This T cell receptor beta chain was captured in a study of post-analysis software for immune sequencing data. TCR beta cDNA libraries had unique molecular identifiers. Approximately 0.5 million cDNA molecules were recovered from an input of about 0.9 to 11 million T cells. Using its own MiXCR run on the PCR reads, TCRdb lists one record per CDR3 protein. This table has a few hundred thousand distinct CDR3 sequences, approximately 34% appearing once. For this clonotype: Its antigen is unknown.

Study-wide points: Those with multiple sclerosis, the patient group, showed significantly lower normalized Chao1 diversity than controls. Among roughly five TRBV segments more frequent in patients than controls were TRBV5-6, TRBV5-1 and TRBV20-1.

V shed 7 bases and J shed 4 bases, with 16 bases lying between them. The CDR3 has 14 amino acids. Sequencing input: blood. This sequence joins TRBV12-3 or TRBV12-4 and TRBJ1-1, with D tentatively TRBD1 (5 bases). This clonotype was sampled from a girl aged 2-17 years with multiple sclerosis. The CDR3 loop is CASMVRSRGTEAFF. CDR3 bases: TGTGCCAGCATGGTACGGTCAAGGGGCACTGAAGCTTTCTTT.